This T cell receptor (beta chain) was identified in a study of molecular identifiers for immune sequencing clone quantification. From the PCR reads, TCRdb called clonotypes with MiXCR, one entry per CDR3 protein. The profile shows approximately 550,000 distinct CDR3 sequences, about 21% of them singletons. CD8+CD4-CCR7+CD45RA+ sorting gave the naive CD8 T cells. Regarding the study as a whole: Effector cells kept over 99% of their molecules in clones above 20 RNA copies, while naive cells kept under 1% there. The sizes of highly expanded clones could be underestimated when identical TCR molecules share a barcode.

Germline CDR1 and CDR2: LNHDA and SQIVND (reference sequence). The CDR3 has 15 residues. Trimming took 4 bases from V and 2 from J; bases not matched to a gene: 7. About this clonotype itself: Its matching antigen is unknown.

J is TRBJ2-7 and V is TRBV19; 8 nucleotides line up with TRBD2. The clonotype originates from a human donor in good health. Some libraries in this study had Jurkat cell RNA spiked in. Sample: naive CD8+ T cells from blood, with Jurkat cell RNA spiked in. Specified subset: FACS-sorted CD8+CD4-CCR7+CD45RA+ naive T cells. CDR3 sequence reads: CASSNGVSGTYEQYF. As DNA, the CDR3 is TGTGCCAGTAGTAATGGTGTTAGCGGGACCTACGAGCAGTACTTC.